This T cell receptor (beta chain) emerged from a study of T cell repertoires in ileal Crohn's disease. Time point described: neoterminal ileum biopsy at postoperative endoscopy, about 6 months after surgery. V gave up 0 bases and J gave up 2 bases, with 10 bases separating them. Germline V gene data show CDR1 as LGHNA and CDR2 as YSLEER. This CDR3 is built from 15 residues. As to this clone: Its cognate antigen is unknown.

Study-level points and caveats: Clonality above 26.8% at surgery always came with endoscopic recurrence. Active smokers at surgery had more clonal expansions than non-smokers. Within the first postoperative year, endoscopy came at median approximately 6.9 months.

TCRdb's copy holds only in-frame clones and misses some; the assay was immunoSEQ multiplex PCR. The top ten clones hold roughly 1.9% of a sample with about 62,000 clones, approximately 91% of them seen once. This chain joins TRBV4-3 and TRBJ1-1; D is undetermined. The TCR sequence derives from an adult with Crohn's disease. Sequenced: ileal tissue. CDR3 DNA: TGCGCCAGCAGCCAAGACGCTGCAGGAAACACTGAAGCTTTCTTT. Its protein is CASSQDAAGNTEAFF.